The T cell receptor beta chain under discussion was sequenced for a study of T cell responses to AZD1222 COVID-19 vaccine. Comment on this clone: Its antigen is not identified.

Germline CDR1 reads SGHDT; CDR2 reads YYEEEE. The length of the CDR3 is 14 residues. The J segment lost 11 bases and the V segment lost 4 bases, leaving 13 bases of the junction unmatched. Method: immunoSEQ multiplex PCR; TCRdb's copy keeps in-frame clones and lacks some. The table lists 130,000 to 150,000 clones, roughly 89% of them singletons. Study results and limitations: Among vaccine-associated CD4 TCRs, coverage spanned spike, with dominance at 160-218 and 743-854.

This specimen was peripheral blood, taken on day 0 of AZD1222 vaccination. The TCR sequence derives from an adult in good health. V and J are TRBV5-6 and TRBJ1-1; 8 bases are a match to TRBD1. CDR3 loop: CASSIRRQGTQAFF. CDR3 coding DNA: TGTGCCAGCAGCATCCGACGACAGGGGACACAGGCTTTCTTT.